This TCR beta chain is drawn from a study of T cell responses to AZD1222 COVID-19 vaccine. Trimming took off 5 bases at V and 1 base at J, with 6 bases between the two ends. Germline CDR1 is SGHTA and CDR2 is FQGNSA. The CDR3 totals 13 residues. TCRdb keeps only in-frame clones here, not all; method: immunoSEQ multiplex PCR. The table includes some 110,000 clones, about 88% detected once. The rearrangement uses TRBV7-2 and TRBJ2-1; D call uncertain. The sample here was peripheral blood, taken on day 0 of AZD1222 vaccination. This TCR came from an adult in good health. This CDR3 reads CASSDGSYNEQFF. CDR3 DNA: TGTGCCAGCAGCGACGGTTCCTACAATGAGCAGTTCTTC.